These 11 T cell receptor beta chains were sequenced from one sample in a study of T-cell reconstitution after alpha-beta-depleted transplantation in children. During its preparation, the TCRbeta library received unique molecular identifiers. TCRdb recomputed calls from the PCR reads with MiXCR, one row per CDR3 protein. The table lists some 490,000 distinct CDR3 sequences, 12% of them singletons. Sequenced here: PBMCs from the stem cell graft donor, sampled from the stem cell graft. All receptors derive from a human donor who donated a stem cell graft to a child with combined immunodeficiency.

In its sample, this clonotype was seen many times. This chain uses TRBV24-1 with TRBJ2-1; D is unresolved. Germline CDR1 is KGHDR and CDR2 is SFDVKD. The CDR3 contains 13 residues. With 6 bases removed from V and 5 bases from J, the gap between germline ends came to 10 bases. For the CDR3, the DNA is TGTGCCACCAGTTTGAAGTGGGACAATGAGCAGTTCTTC. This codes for CATSLKWDNEQFF.

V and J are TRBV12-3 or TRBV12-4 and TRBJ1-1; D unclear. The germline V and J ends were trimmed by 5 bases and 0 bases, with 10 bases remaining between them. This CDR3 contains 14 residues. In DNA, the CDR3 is TGTGCCAGCAGTCTGCCTGTCCTGAACACTGAAGCTTTCTTT. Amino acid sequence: CASSLPVLNTEAFF.

CDR3 amino acids: CASSDGLGETQYF. The CDR3 DNA is TGTGCCAGCAGTGATGGGCTGGGGGAGACCCAGTACTTC. This chain uses TRBV2 with TRBJ2-5, with D hard to call. This CDR3 has 13 amino acids. V lost 3 bases and J lost 5, with 10 bases in between. Germline assignment: CDR1 SNHLY and CDR2 FYNNEI.

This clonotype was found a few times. The CDR3 loop reads CASSWGYRTGSSEAFF. Written as DNA, the CDR3 is TGTGCCAGCAGCTGGGGGTATAGGACAGGGAGTTCTGAAGCTTTCTTT. V usage is TRBV7-2 and J usage is TRBJ1-1; 8 nucleotides agree with TRBD1. Germline V gene sequence: CDR1 SGHTA, CDR2 FQGNSA. The CDR3 contains 16 residues. Trimming took 4 bases from V and 6 from J; bases not matched to a gene: 13.

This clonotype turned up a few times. For the CDR3, the DNA is TGCAGCGTTGCCTCGGGTTCCTCCTACGAGCAGTACTTC. Protein sequence: CSVASGSSYEQYF. The chain has TRBV29-1 and TRBJ2-7; D remains unclear. Trimming removed 4 bases at V and 0 bases at J, with 10 bases between. Per the germline V gene, CDR1 is SQVTM and CDR2 is ANQGSEA. This CDR3 has 13 amino acids.

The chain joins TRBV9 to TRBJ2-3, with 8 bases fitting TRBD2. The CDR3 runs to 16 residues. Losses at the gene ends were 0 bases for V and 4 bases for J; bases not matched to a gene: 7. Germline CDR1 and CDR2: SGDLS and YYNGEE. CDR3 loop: CASSVEGGTSADTQYF. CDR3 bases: TGTGCCAGCAGCGTAGAGGGCGGGACTAGTGCAGATACGCAGTATTTT.

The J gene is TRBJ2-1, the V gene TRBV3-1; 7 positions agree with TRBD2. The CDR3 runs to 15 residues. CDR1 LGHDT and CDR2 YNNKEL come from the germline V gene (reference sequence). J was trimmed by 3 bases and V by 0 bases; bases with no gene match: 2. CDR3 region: CASSQDTSVYNEQFF. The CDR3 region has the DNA TGTGCCAGCAGCCAAGACACTAGCGTCTACAATGAGCAGTTCTTC.

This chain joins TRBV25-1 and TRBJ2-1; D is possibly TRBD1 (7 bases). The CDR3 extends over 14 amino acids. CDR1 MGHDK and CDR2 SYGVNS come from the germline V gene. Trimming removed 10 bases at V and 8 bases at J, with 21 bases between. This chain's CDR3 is CATNRGLGTHEQFF. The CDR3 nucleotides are TGTGCCACCAACAGGGGACTTGGTACGCATGAGCAGTTCTTC. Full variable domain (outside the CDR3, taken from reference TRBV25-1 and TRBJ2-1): EADIYQTPRYLVIGTGKKITLECSQTMGHDKMYWYQQDPGMELHLIHYSYGVNSTEKGDLSSESTVSRIRTEHFPLTLESARPSHTSQYLCATNRGLGTHEQFFGPGTRLTVL.

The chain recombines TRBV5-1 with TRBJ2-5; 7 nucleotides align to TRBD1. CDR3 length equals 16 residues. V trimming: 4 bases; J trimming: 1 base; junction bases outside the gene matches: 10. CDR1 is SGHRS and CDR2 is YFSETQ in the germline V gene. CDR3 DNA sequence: TGCGCCAGCAGCCTAGGGACAGCCGAACTCCAAGAGACCCAGTACTTC. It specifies CASSLGTAELQETQYF.

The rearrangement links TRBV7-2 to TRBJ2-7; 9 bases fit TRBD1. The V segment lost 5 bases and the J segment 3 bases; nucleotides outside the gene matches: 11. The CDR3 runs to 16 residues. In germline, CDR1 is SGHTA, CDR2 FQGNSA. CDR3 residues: CASSSPGTGFFYEQYF. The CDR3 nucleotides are TGTGCCAGCAGCAGCCCCGGGACAGGGTTTTTCTACGAGCAGTACTTC.

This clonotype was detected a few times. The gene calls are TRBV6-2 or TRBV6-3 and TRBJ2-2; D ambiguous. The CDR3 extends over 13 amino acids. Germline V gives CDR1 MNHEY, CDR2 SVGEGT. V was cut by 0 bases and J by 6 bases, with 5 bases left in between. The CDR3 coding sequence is TGTGCCAGCAGTTACTCGGCTTCCGGGGAGCTGTTTTTT. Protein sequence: CASSYSASGELFF.